A selection of T cell receptor beta chains follows, all from one sample in a study of glioma-infiltrating T cells after dendritic cell vaccination. TCRdb keeps only in-frame clones here, not all; method: immunoSEQ multiplex PCR. The table shows around 100,000 clones, with around 81% occurring only once. The sequenced sample was blood, obtained before dendritic cell vaccination. Receptors originate from a human donor with glioblastoma. CDR3s include the opening cysteine and the closing phenylalanine or tryptophan. The D gene is left open where the match is weak. Part of the rows lack a size; the others show once, few, many or a class for expanded clones.

clone size: -
J gene: TRBJ1-5
V gene: TRBV5-5
D gene: -
CDR3 protein: CASSFGGSNQPQHF
CDR3 DNA: TGTGCCAGCAGCTTTGGGGGGAGCAATCAGCCCCAGCATTTT

clone size: -
J gene: TRBJ2-7
V gene: TRBV10-3
D gene: TRBD1
CDR3 protein: CATKTDRARLEGAYEQYF
CDR3 DNA: TGTGCCACCAAGACCGACAGGGCGCGATTGGAAGGGGCCTACGAGCAGTACTTC

clone size: -
J gene: TRBJ1-1
V gene: TRBV9
D gene: TRBD1
CDR3 protein: CASSVVAGQSTEAFF
CDR3 DNA: TGTGCCAGCAGCGTAGTGGCGGGACAGTCCACTGAAGCTTTCTTT

clone size: once
J gene: TRBJ1-1
V gene: TRBV7-2
D gene: -
CDR3 protein: CASSFSEGVGAFF
CDR3 DNA: TGTGCCAGCAGCTTCTCTGAGGGGGTTGGAGCTTTCTTT

clone size: few
J gene: TRBJ1-1
V gene: TRBV19
D gene: -
CDR3 protein: CASSIQRESAEAFF
CDR3 DNA: TGTGCCAGTAGTATCCAGAGAGAGAGCGCTGAAGCTTTCTTT

clone size: -
J gene: TRBJ1-1
V gene: TRBV7-2
D gene: TRBD1
CDR3 protein: CASSSDRGNTEAFF
CDR3 DNA: TGTGCCAGCAGCTCCGACAGGGGAAACACTGAAGCTTTCTTT

clone size: -
J gene: TRBJ2-7
V gene: TRBV7-2
D gene: TRBD1
CDR3 protein: CASSNSGTGPNEQYF
CDR3 DNA: TGTGCCAGCAGCAACTCCGGGACAGGGCCGAACGAGCAGTACTTC

clone size: -
J gene: TRBJ1-4
V gene: TRBV5-4
D gene: TRBD1
CDR3 protein: CAMGQGDEKLFF
CDR3 DNA: TGTGCAATGGGACAGGGGGATGAAAAACTGTTTTTT

clone size: -
J gene: TRBJ2-7
V gene: TRBV7-8
D gene: -
CDR3 protein: CASSLGPSVPPYEQYF
CDR3 DNA: TGTGCCAGCAGCTTAGGCCCTAGCGTGCCACCCTACGAGCAGTACTTC

clone size: -
J gene: TRBJ2-5
V gene: TRBV7-7
D gene: -
CDR3 protein: CASSLGARGIGETQYF
CDR3 DNA: TGTGCTAGCAGCTTAGGGGCCAGGGGCATAGGAGAGACCCAGTACTTC

clone size: -
J gene: TRBJ1-1
V gene: TRBV11-3
D gene: -
CDR3 protein: CASSTGQNMNTEAFF
CDR3 DNA: TGCGCCAGCAGCACGGGACAAAACATGAACACTGAAGCTTTCTTT

clone size: -
J gene: TRBJ2-7
V gene: TRBV2
D gene: TRBD2
CDR3 protein: CASTLERGGGQYF
CDR3 DNA: TGTGCCAGCACTTTGGAGCGGGGGGGAGGCCAGTACTTC

clone size: -
J gene: TRBJ2-1
V gene: TRBV6-5
D gene: -
CDR3 protein: CASFRDRSYNEQFF
CDR3 DNA: TGTGCCAGCTTCAGGGATCGCTCCTACAATGAGCAGTTCTTC

clone size: -
J gene: TRBJ2-7
V gene: TRBV2
D gene: -
CDR3 protein: CASSGTYEQYF
CDR3 DNA: TGTGCCAGCAGTGGTACCTACGAGCAGTACTTC

clone size: -
J gene: TRBJ2-5
V gene: TRBV5-6
D gene: TRBD2
CDR3 protein: CASSLSWTSGALKETQYF
CDR3 DNA: TGTGCCAGCAGCTTGTCCTGGACTAGCGGGGCCTTAAAAGAGACCCAGTACTTC

clone size: -
J gene: TRBJ2-4
V gene: TRBV4-1
D gene: TRBD1
CDR3 protein: CASSRSAGTGDIQYF
CDR3 DNA: TGCGCCAGCAGCCGAAGTGCCGGGACAGGGGACATTCAGTACTTC

clone size: -
J gene: TRBJ2-5
V gene: TRBV19
D gene: TRBD2
CDR3 protein: CASRGLAGQETQYF
CDR3 DNA: TGTGCCAGTAGAGGACTAGCGGGCCAAGAGACCCAGTACTTC